This TCR beta chain was sequenced in a study of persistence of HIV-infected CD4 T cells. About the research overall: The sample holds CD4+ T cells responsive to CMV or HIV-1 Gag.

The germline V gene encodes CDR1 MNHEY and CDR2 SVGAGI. The germline V and J ends were trimmed by 7 bases and 6 bases, with 13 bases remaining between them. This CDR3 comprises 13 residues. Only one count was recorded for this clone. As yet, its antigen is unknown. The immunoSEQ assay was version 4, run in survey mode. TCRdb's copy holds only in-frame clones and misses some; the assay was immunoSEQ multiplex PCR. The repertoire holds 40,000 to 55,000 clones, with 70% to 80% as singletons. The stimulus was lysate of CMV-infected fibroblasts, around 10 ug/mL. Memory cells lacking CD40L and CD69 with high CD45RO were sorted. Donors had CD4+ T cell counts above 400 cells/uL and were CMV-seropositive. For 18 hours, CD8-depleted PBMCs received anti-CD28/CD49d costimulation, a CD40-blocking antibody and enfuvirtide.

This specimen consisted of CD4+ T cells sorted from PBMCs after approximately 20-hour stimulation, obtained from a patient who received antiretroviral therapy. This clonotype originated in an adult man with HIV who was CMV-seropositive. The chain recombines TRBV6-5 with TRBJ2-1; weak D call: TRBD2 (6 bases). The CDR3 sequence is CASIGGMGNEQFF. The CDR3 DNA follows: TGTGCCAGCATCGGGGGAATGGGCAATGAGCAGTTCTTC.